The entry below describes one T cell receptor beta chain. Authors' methods: Reference gene primers were amplified, and this amplification served to estimate nucleated cell counts. The assay was immunoSEQ multiplex PCR, and TCRdb's table has in-frame clones only and misses some. D and trimming were read from the DNA, whereas the V and J calls and clone size are those reported in that table. The data hold a few hundred thousand clones, with 90% observed a single time. The data were obtained in a study of blood T cell repertoires in COVID-19. Study details: Specimens from acute and convalescent COVID-19 originated in the United States, Italy and Spain.

Recruits, aged roughly 18 to 95 years, lived in 24 US areas. Participant-given clinical history determined each cohort assignment. CDR1 is SGHVS and CDR2 is FQNEAQ in the germline V gene. V was shortened by 1 base and J by 4 bases, with 8 bases between the two germline ends. This CDR3 comprises 13 residues. Sequencing used PBMCs or T cells enriched from blood (not recorded which). The sequence came from a man between 18 and 29 years old who had recovered from COVID-19. V is TRBV7-8 and J is TRBJ2-7, with unresolved D. The CDR3 reads CASSLGPSYEQYF. CDR3 sequence (DNA): TGTGCCAGCAGCTTAGGGCCATCATACGAGCAGTACTTC.